This passage covers 7 T cell receptor beta chains from one sample sequenced in a study of CD8+CD57+ T cells in acquired aplastic anemia. The TCR beta profiling, which covered VDJ combination and CDR3 sequence, was carried out using genomic DNA as the template. One entry per CDR3 protein, called by TCRdb with MiXCR from the reads. In the table there are 150,000 to 200,000 distinct CDR3 sequences, under 75% of which are singletons. The sequencing input was sorted CD4+, CD8+, or CD8+CD57+ T cells (not recorded which) from PBMCs. Source of these receptors: a human donor in good health.

This clonotype was counted only a few times. This chain uses TRBV7-9 with TRBJ2-7; D gene unclear. The CDR3 runs 14 residues. Germline V lookup: CDR1 SEHNR, CDR2 FQNEAQ (reference sequence). V lost 5 bases to trimming and J lost 5 bases, with 16 bases between them. CDR3 nucleotide sequence: TGTGCCAGCAGCCTCCCGAACTCACACGACGAGCAGTACTTC. Its translation: CASSLPNSHDEQYF.

At least ten counts were recorded for this clonotype. The V call is TRBV20-1, the J call TRBJ1-1, with TRBD1 as a possible D gene (6 bases). Germline V gene sequence: CDR1 DFQATT, CDR2 SNEGSKA (reference sequence). V was cut by 6 bases and J by 10 bases, with 21 bases left in between. CDR3 length: 13 residues. The CDR3 sequence: CSALGASDIGAFF. In nucleotides, the CDR3 is TGCAGTGCCCTGGGGGCCTCCGACATCGGAGCTTTCTTT.

This clonotype has just one count. V usage is TRBV7-6 and J usage is TRBJ1-1; TRBD1 matches 9 bases. The CDR3 has 16 amino acids. Unmatched junction bases numbered 11, after V lost 3 bases and J lost 6 bases. Germline V lookup: CDR1 SGHVS, CDR2 FNYEAQ. DNA for the CDR3: TGTGCCAGCAGCTTTGGGACAGGGTTGGAGGTCGCTGAAGCTTTCTTT. Translated: CASSFGTGLEVAEAFF.

The rearrangement joins TRBV15 to TRBJ2-1; possible D gene TRBD1, 6 bases. The CDR3 covers 13 residues. Trimming stripped 5 bases from V and 12 bases from J, with 17 bases between. Germline-derived CDR1 and CDR2 are LNHNV and YYDKDF (reference sequence). CDR3 DNA sequence: TGTGCCACCAGCCAACGTCCAGGGGCTGGGCAGTTCTTC. It yields the protein CATSQRPGAGQFF.

The J gene is TRBJ2-5, the V gene TRBV20-1; 10 nucleotides line up with TRBD2. The J call may be wrong; the DNA end is better matched by TRBJ2-7. This CDR3 has 15 residues. Germline V gene lookup returns CDR1 DFQATT and CDR2 SNEGSKA (reference sequence). The CDR3 sequence is CSARGLAGDNGEQYF. The CDR3 coding sequence is TGCAGTGCTAGAGGGCTAGCGGGAGATAATGGCGAGCAGTACTTC.

The genes are TRBV19 and TRBJ1-6; 7 nucleotides match TRBD1. CDR3 length equals 15 residues. Germline V gives CDR1 LNHDA, CDR2 SQIVND (reference sequence). V lost 4 bases and J lost 7; bases outside the gene matches: 7. CDR3 sequence reads: CASSRATGINSPLHF. The CDR3 DNA reads TGTGCCAGTAGTAGGGCGACAGGGATAAATTCACCCCTCCACTTT.

This chain uses TRBV7-9 with TRBJ2-5, with 7 bases that match TRBD1. Germline assignment: CDR1 SEHNR and CDR2 FQNEAQ (reference sequence). V dropped 5 bases and J dropped 3; count of bases not matched to a gene: 6. This CDR3 comprises 14 residues. This CDR3 reads CASSISTGEETQYF. Here the CDR3 DNA reads TGTGCCAGCAGCATAAGCACAGGGGAAGAGACCCAGTACTTC.